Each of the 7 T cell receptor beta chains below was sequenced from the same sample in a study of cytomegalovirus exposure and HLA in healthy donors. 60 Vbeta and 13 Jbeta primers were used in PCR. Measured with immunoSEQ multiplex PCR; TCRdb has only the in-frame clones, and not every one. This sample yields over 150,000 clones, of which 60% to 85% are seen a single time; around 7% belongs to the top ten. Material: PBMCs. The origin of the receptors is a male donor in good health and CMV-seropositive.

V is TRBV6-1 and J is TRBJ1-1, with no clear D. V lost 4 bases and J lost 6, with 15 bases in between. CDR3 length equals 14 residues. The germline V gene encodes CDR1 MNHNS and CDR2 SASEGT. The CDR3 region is CASSGTRGLAEAFF. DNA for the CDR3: TGTGCCAGCAGTGGGACCCGGGGTCTCGCTGAAGCTTTCTTT.

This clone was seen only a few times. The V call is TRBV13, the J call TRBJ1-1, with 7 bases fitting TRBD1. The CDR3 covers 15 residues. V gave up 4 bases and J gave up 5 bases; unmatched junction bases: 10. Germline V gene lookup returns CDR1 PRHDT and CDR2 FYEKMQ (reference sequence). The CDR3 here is CASSSKAGGRTEAFF. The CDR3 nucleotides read TGTGCCAGCAGCTCCAAGGCAGGGGGGAGGACTGAAGCTTTCTTT.

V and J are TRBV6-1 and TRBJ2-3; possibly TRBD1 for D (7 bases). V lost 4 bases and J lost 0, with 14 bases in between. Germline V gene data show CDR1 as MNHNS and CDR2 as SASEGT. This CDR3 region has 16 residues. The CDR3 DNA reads TGTGCCAGCAGTGGCCCAGGGGGGACTAGCACAGATACGCAGTATTTT. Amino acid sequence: CASSGPGGTSTDTQYF.

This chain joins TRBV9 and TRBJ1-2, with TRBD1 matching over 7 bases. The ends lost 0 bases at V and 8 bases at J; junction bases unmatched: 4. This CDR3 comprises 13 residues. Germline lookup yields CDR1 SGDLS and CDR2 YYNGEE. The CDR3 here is CASSVVTGCGYTF. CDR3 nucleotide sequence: TGTGCCAGCAGCGTAGTGACAGGGTGCGGCTACACCTTC.

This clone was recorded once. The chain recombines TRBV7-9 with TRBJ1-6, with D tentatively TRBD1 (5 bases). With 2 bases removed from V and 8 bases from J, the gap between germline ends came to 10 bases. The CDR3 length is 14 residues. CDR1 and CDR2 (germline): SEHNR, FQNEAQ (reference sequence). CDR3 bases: TGTGCCAGCAGCTTACAGGGTTTAGATTCACCCCTCCACTTT. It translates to CASSLQGLDSPLHF.

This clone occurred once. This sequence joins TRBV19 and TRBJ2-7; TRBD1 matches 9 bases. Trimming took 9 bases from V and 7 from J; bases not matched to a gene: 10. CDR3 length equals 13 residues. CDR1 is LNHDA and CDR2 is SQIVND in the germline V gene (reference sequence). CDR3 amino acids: CASRRQGGGEQYF. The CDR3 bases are TGTGCCAGCCGTAGACAGGGGGGAGGAGAGCAGTACTTC.

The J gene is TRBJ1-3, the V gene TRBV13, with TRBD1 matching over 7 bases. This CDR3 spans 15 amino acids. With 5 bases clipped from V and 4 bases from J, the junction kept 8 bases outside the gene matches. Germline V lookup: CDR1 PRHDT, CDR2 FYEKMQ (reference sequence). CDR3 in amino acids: CASSQRTGAGNTIYF. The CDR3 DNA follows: TGTGCCAGCAGCCAAAGGACAGGAGCGGGAAACACCATATATTTT.